This entry concerns a single T cell receptor beta chain. TCRdb's table, derived via immunoSEQ multiplex PCR, lists solely in-frame clones and lacks some. The data hold approximately 100,000 clones, with roughly 95% observed a single time. The CDR3 contains 15 residues. Germline V gene sequence: CDR1 MGHRA, CDR2 YSYEKL. V was cut by 0 bases and J by 1 base, with 10 bases left in between. The data stem from a study of technical replicates of blood from a handful of donors. The V call is TRBV4-1, the J call TRBJ2-7; D not certain. The source of this sequence is a human donor in good health. Source material: T cells isolated from PBMCs. In nucleotides, the CDR3 is TGCGCCAGCAGCCAAGAATCGTCGCTATCCTACGAGCAGTACTTC. Its protein is CASSQESSLSYEQYF.